One T cell receptor beta chain is described in this entry. The PCR was carried out with 60 Vbeta primers and 13 Jbeta primers. Profiled with immunoSEQ multiplex PCR; TCRdb holds only in-frame clones, not every one. The profile shows about 220,000 clones, approximately 83% of them singletons. J lost 6 bases, V lost 3 bases, and 12 bases had no gene match. The V gene's germline CDR1 is LNHDA and CDR2 SQIVND (reference sequence). The CDR3 extends over 16 amino acids. The data stem from a study of cytomegalovirus exposure and HLA in healthy donors. The sequence was obtained from a boy under 10 years old in good health and CMV-seronegative. The chain recombines TRBV19 with TRBJ2-7; 9 positions match TRBD2. Specimen: PBMCs. CDR3 DNA: TGTGCCAGTAGTATTAGGTCCACGCGGGGGGGCCGCGAGCAGTACTTC. It codes for CASSIRSTRGGREQYF.